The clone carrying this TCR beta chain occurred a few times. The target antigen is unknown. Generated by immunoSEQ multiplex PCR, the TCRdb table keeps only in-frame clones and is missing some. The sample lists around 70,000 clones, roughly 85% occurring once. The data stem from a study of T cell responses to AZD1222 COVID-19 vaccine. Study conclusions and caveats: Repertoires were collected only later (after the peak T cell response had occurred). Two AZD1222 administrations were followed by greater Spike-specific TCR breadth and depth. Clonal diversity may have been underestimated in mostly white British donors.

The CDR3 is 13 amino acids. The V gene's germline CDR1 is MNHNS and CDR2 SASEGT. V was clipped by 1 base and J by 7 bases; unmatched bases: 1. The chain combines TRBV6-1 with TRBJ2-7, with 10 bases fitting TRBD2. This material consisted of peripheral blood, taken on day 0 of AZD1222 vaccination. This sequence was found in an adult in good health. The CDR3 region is CASSEELAGEQYF. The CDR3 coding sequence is TGTGCCAGCAGTGAAGAACTAGCGGGAGAGCAGTACTTC.